There are many counts of the clone carrying this T cell receptor beta chain. Its cognate antigen is unknown. This entry is derived from a study of T cells in Graves' hyperthyroidism and ophthalmopathy. Germline V gives CDR1 DFQATT, CDR2 SNEGSKA (reference sequence). The CDR3 sequence is 14 residues long. After removal of 8 bases from V and 4 bases from J, the junction contained 9 bases not matched to a gene. Amplification of TCR beta CDR3 regions was performed using RNA transcripts as template. HTBI primers were used for first-round RT-PCR of the TCR CDR3. One entry per CDR3 protein results from TCRdb running MiXCR on the multiplex PCR reads. The data contain 500,000 to 650,000 distinct CDR3 sequences, around 13% of them singletons. Broader study findings: A median roughly six months before onset, the model predicted ophthalmopathy.

The TCR originated in a woman aged 50 to 60 with Graves' ophthalmopathy. The chain employs TRBV20-1 and TRBJ2-1; 9 bases line up with TRBD2. The sequencing sample was made of blood. The CDR3 nucleotides are TGCAGTTCCCAAGTAGCGGGAGCTTACAATGAGCAGTTCTTC. It yields the protein CSSQVAGAYNEQFF.